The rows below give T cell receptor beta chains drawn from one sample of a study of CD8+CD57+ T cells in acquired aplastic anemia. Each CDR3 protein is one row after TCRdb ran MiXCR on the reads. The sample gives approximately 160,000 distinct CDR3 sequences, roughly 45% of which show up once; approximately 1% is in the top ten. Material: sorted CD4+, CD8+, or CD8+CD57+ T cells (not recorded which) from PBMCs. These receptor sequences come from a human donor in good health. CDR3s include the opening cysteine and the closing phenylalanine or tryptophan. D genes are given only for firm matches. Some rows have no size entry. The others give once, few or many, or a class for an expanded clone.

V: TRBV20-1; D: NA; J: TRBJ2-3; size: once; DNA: TGCAGTGCTAGGATAGGCACAGATACGCAGTATTTT; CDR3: CSARIGTDTQYF
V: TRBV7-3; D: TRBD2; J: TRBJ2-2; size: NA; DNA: TGTGCCAGCAGCCTTGGACTAGCGAACACCGGGGAGCTGTTTTTT; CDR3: CASSLGLANTGELFF
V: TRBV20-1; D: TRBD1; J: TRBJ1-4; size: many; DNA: TGCAGTGCTCTGACAGGGGGAGAGGAAAAACTGTTTTTT; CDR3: CSALTGGEEKLFF
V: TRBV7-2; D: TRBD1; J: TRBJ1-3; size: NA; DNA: TGTGCCAGCAGCATACGGGGGACAGGGGTGGACACCATATATTTT; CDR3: CASSIRGTGVDTIYF
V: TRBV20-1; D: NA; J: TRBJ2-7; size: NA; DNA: TGCAGTGCTAGAGATCAGAACAGGGCGGGGGATTACGAGCAGTACTTC; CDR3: CSARDQNRAGDYEQYF
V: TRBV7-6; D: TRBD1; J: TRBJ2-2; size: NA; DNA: TGTGCCAGCACGAAGACAGGGACGAACACCGGGGAGCTGTTTTTT; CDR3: CASTKTGTNTGELFF
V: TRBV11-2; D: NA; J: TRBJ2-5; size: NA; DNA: TGTGCCAGCAGCTTTACATCCGGGAGTGGGGGGGAGACCCAGTACTTC; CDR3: CASSFTSGSGGETQYF
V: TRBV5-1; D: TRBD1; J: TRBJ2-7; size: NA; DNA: TGCGCCAGCAGCTTGCGGTCCGGGACAGGGCTTAACGAGCAGTACTTC; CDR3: CASSLRSGTGLNEQYF
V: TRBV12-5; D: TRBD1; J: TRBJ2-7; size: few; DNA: TGTGCTAGTGGTTTGGACAGGGGTTTTGGATCCCTCGGCGAGCAGTACTTC; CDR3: CASGLDRGFGSLGEQYF
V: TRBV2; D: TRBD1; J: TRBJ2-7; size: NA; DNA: TGTGCCAGCAGTGAGGGGACAGGGAAATACGAGCAGTACTTC; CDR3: CASSEGTGKYEQYF
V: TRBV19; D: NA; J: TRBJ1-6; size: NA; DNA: TGTGCCAGTAGTATAGATCGAGCCGCTCAGTCACCCCTCCACTTT; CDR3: CASSIDRAAQSPLHF
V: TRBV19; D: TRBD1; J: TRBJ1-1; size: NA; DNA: TGTGCCAGTAGACCCGACAGGGGAGACACTGTAGCTTTCTTT; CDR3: CASRPDRGDTVAFF
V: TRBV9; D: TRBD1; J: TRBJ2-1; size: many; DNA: TGTGCCAGCAGCGTACTGGGACAGCGCCAGCAGTTCTTC; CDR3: CASSVLGQRQQFF
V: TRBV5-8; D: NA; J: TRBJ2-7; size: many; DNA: TGTGCCAGCAGCTTGGTGGGGCCCGAGCAGTACTTC; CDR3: CASSLVGPEQYF
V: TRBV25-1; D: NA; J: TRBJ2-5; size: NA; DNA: TGTGCCAGCAGTGAAATGCACGACTACCCCGGTGGAACCCAGTACTTC; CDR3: CASSEMHDYPGGTQYF
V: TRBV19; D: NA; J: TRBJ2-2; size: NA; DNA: TGTGCCAGTAGTGTGGGACTGGCCGGGGAGCTGTTTTTT; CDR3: CASSVGLAGELFF
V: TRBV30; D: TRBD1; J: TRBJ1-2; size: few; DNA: TGTGCCTGGAGTGTATGGCAGGGGGGTGGCTACACCTTC; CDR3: CAWSVWQGGGYTF
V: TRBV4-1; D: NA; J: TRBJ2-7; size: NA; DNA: TGCGCCAGCAGCCAAAACTGGAGGGGCCACGAGCAGTACTTC; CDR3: CASSQNWRGHEQYF
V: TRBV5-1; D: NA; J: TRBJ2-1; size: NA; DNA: TGCGCCAGCAGCCGAGTACAGAGCTACAATGAGCAGTTCTTC; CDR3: CASSRVQSYNEQFF
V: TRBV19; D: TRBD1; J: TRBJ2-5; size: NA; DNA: TGTGCCAGTAGTTCAGCCGGGACAGGGGTGGACTTC; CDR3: CASSSAGTGVDF
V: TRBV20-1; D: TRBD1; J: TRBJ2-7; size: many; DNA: TGCAGTGCTATAAACTCTCTGAGACAGGGCTACGAGCAGTACTTC; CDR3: CSAINSLRQGYEQYF
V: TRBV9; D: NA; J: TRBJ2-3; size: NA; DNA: TGTGCCAGCAGCGTAGGTTGGTCTGCACACGATACGCAGTATTTT; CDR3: CASSVGWSAHDTQYF
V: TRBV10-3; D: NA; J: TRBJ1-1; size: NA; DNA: TGTGCCATCAGTGAGTCGGCAGTGGACAGCTCTATGAGCACCGAAGCTTTCTTT; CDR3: CAISESAVDSSMSTEAFF
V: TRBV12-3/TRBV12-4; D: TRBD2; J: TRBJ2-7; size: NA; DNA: TGTGCCAGCCGAAAGGGACTAGCGGCCCACGAGCAGTACTTC; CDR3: CASRKGLAAHEQYF
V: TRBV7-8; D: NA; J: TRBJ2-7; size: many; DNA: TGTGCCAGCAGCTATAGAATGTCCTCCTACGAGCAGTACTTC; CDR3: CASSYRMSSYEQYF
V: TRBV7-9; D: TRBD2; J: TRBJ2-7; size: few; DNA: TGTGCCAGCAGCCCGAGGGGAGGGTACGAGCAGTACTTC; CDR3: CASSPRGGYEQYF
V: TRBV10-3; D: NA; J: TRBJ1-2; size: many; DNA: TGTGCCATCAGTGAGTCGGGGGGCGCGCAGGGCTACACCTTC; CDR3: CAISESGGAQGYTF
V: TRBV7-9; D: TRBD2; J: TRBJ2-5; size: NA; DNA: TGTGCCAGCAGCTTGGGGAGCGGGGGGTACCAAGAGACCCAGTACTTC; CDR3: CASSLGSGGYQETQYF
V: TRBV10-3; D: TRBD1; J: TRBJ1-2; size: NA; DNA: TGTGCCAGCAGTTCCAGGGGGCGCCTGCACTATGGCTACACCTTC; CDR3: CASSSRGRLHYGYTF
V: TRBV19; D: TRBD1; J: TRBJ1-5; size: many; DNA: TGTGCCAGTAGTATGGACAGGGGGCCCCAGCCCCAGCATTTT; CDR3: CASSMDRGPQPQHF
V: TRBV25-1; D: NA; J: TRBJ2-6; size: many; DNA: TGTGCCAGCAGTGAGCCCCAGGGCACTGGGGCCAACGTCCTGACTTTC; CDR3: CASSEPQGTGANVLTF
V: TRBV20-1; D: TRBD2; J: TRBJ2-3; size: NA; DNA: TGCAGTGCTAGAGATGATGGACTAGCGGCACGAATTCCGACAGATACGCAGTATTTT; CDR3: CSARDDGLAARIPTDTQYF
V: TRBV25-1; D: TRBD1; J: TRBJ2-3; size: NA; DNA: TGTGCCAGCAGTGAGGGGACAGGGTGGAGCACAGATACGCAGTATTTT; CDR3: CASSEGTGWSTDTQYF
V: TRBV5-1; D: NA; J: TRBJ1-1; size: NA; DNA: TGCGCCAGCAGCTTGACAGCTTCGAACACTGAAGCTTTCTTT; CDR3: CASSLTASNTEAFF
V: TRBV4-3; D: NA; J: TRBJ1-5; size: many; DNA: TGCGCCAGCAGCCAAGATGCCTATAGCAATCAGCCCCAGCATTTT; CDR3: CASSQDAYSNQPQHF
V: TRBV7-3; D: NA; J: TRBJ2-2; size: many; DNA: TGTGCCAGCAGCTTTTCGGGGATCGGGGAGCTGTTTTTT; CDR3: CASSFSGIGELFF
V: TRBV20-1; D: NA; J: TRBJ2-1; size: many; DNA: TGCAGTGCTAGATCAGCGCTCAATGAGCAGTTCTTC; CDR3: CSARSALNEQFF
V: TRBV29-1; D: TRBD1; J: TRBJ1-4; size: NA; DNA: TGCAGCGTCGACAGGGGAGAGGGGGAGAAACTGTTTTTT; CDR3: CSVDRGEGEKLFF
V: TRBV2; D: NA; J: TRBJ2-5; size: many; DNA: TGTGCCAGCAGCGCGAGGGTGTTGGAGACCCAGTACTTC; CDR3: CASSARVLETQYF
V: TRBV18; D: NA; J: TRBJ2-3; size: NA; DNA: TGTGCCAGCTCACCACTGACAGCGGGCACAGATACGCAGTATTTT; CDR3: CASSPLTAGTDTQYF
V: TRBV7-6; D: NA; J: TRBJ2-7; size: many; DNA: TGTGCCAGCAGCTTAGACGCGGGCACCTACGAGCAGTACTTC; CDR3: CASSLDAGTYEQYF
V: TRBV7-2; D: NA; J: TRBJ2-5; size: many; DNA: TGTGCCAGCAGCTCGTATTTACAAGAGACCCAGTACTTC; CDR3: CASSSYLQETQYF
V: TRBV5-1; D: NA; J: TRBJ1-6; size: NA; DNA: TGCGCCAGCAGCTTGGTTCGCACAGGGAGTAATTCACCCCTCCACTTT; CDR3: CASSLVRTGSNSPLHF
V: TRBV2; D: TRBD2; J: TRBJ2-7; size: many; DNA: TGTGCCAGCAGGGTCACTAGCGGGGGATTTTACGAGCAGTACTTC; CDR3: CASRVTSGGFYEQYF
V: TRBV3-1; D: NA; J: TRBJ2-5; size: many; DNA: TGTGCCAGCAGCCCTAGGGGTTGGGGGAGCGAAGAGACCCAGTACTTC; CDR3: CASSPRGWGSEETQYF
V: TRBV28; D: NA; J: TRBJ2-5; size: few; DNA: TGTGCCAGCCTTAGCGGAAAAGAGACCCAGTACTTC; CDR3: CASLSGKETQYF
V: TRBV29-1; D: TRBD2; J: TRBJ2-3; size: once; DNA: TGCAGCGTGAGAGCCGGACTAGCGGGGGACACAGATACGCAGTATTTT; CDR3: CSVRAGLAGDTDTQYF